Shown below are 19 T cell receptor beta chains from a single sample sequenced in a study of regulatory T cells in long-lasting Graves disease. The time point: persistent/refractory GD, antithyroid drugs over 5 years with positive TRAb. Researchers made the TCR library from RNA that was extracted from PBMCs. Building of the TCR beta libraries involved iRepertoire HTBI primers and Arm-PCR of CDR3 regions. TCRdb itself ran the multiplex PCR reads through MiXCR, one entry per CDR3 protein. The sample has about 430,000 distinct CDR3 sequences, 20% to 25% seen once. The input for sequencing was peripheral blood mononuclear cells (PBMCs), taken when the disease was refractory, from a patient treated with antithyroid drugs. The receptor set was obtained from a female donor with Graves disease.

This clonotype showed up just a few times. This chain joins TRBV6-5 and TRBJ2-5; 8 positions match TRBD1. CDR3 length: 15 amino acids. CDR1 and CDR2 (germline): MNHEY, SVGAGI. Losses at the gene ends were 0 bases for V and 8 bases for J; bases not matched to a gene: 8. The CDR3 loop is CASSYSDAGGSTQYF. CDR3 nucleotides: TGTGCCAGCAGTTACTCGGATGCAGGGGGCAGTACCCAGTACTTC.

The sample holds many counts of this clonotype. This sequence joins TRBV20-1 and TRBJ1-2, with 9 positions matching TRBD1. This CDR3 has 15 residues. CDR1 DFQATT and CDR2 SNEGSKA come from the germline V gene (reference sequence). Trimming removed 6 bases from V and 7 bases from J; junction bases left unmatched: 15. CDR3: CSAGGDRALLGGYTF. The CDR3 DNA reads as TGCAGTGCGGGAGGGGACAGGGCTTTATTGGGTGGCTACACCTTC.

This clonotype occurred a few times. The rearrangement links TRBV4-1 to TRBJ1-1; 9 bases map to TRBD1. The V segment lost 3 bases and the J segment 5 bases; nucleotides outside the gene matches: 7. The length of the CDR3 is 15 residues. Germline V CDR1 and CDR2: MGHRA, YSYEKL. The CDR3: CASSQGDRVETEAFF. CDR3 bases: TGCGCCAGCAGCCAGGGGGACAGGGTGGAAACTGAAGCTTTCTTT.

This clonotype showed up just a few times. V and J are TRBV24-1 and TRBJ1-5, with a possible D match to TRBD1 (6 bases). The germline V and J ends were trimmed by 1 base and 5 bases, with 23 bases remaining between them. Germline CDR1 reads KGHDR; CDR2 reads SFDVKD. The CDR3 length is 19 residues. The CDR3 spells CATSDFNKPWDNRDQPQHF. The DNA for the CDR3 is TGTGCCACCAGTGATTTTAACAAACCCTGGGACAATCGGGATCAGCCCCAGCATTTT.

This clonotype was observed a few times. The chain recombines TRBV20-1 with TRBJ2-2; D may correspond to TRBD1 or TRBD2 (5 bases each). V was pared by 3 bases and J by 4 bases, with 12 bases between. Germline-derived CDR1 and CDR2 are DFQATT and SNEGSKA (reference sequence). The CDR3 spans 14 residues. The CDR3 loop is CSASLGEFTGELFF. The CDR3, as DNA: TGCAGTGCTAGTCTGGGGGAATTCACCGGGGAGCTGTTTTTT.

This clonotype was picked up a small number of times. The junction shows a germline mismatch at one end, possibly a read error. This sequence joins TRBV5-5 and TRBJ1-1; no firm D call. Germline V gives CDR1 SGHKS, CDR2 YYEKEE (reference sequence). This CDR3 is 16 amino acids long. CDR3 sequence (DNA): TGTGCCAGCAGCTTGGACGGTCTGCCCAGGAACGCTGAAGCTTTCTTT. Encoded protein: CASSLDGLPRNAEAFF.

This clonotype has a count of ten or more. This CDR3 reads CASSLELAGNWGTQYF. In DNA form, the CDR3 reads TGTGCCAGCAGCTTAGAACTAGCGGGAAACTGGGGGACCCAGTACTTC. The rearrangement joins TRBV11-2 to TRBJ2-5; TRBD2 agrees at 10 bases. This CDR3 has 16 amino acids. V dropped 0 bases and J dropped 7; count of bases not matched to a gene: 8. The germline CDR1 and CDR2 sequences are SGHAT and FQNNGV.

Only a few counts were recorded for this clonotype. The CDR3 region is CASSRSSGPTFNTGELFF. The CDR3 bases are TGTGCCAGTAGTAGATCTAGCGGTCCGACTTTTAACACCGGGGAGCTGTTTTTT. The gene calls are TRBV19 and TRBJ2-2, with 7 bases fitting TRBD2. From germline, CDR1 is LNHDA and CDR2 SQIVND (reference sequence). CDR3 length equals 18 residues. The ends lost 4 bases at V and 2 bases at J; junction bases unmatched: 13.

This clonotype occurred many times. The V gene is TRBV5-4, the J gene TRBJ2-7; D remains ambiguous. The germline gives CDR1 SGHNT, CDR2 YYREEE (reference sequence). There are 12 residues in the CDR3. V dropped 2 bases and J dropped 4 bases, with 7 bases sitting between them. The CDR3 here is CASSFSQYEQYF. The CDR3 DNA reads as TGTGCCAGCAGCTTCTCTCAGTACGAGCAGTACTTC. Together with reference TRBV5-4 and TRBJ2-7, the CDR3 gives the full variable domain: ETGVTQSPTHLIKTRGQQVTLRCSSQSGHNTVSWYQQALGQGPQFIFQYYREEENGRGNFPPRFSGLQFPNYSSELNVNALELDDSALYLCASSFSQYEQYFGPGTRLTVT.

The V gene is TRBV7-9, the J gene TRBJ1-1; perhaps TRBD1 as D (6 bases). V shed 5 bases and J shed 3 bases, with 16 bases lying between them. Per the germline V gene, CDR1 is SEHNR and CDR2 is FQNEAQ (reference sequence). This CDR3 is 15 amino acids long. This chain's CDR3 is CASSALTGGDTEAFF. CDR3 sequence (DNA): TGTGCCAGCAGCGCCTTGACAGGCGGGGACACTGAAGCTTTCTTT.

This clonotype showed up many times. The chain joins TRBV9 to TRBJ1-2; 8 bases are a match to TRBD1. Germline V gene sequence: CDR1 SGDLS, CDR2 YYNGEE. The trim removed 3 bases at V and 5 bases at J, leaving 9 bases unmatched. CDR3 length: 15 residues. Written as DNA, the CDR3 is TGTGCCAGCAGCGCAAACATGGACAGGGATTATGGCTACACCTTC. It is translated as CASSANMDRDYGYTF.

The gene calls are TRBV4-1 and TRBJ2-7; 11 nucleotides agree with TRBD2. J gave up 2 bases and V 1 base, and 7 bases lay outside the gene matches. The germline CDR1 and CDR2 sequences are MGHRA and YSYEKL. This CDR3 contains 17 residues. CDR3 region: CASSQAPPGLAAYEQYF. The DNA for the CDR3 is TGCGCCAGCAGCCAAGCACCACCGGGACTAGCGGCCTACGAGCAGTACTTC.

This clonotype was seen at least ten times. CDR3 nucleotide sequence: TGTGCCAGCAGTTTGCTGAGCCTAGCGGGAGTAGAGACCCAGTACTTC. Amino acid sequence: CASSLLSLAGVETQYF. The chain couples TRBV27 to TRBJ2-5; TRBD2 aligns across 10 bases. V trimming: 3 bases; J trimming: 4 bases; junction bases outside the gene matches: 8. There are 16 residues in the CDR3. Germline V gene data show CDR1 as MNHEY and CDR2 as SMNVEV (reference sequence).

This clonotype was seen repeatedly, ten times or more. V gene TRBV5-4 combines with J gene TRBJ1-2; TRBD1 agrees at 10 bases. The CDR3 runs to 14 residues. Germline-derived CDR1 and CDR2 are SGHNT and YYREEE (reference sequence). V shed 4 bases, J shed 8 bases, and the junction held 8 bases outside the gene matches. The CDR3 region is CASSLTGTGEGYTF. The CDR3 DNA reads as TGTGCCAGCAGCCTCACCGGGACAGGGGAAGGCTACACCTTC.

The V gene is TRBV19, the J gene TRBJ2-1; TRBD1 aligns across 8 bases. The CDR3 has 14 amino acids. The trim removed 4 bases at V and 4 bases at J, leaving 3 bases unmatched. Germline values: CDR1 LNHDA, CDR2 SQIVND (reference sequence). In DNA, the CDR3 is TGTGCCAGTAGTAGGACAGGGAGGTACAATGAGCAGTTCTTC. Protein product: CASSRTGRYNEQFF.

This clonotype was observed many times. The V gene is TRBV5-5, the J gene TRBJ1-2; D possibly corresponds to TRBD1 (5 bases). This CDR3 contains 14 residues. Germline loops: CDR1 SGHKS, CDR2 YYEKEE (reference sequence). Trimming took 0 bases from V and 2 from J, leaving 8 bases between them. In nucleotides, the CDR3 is TGTGCCAGCAGCTTGGATTGGGGGAACTATGGCTACACCTTC. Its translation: CASSLDWGNYGYTF.

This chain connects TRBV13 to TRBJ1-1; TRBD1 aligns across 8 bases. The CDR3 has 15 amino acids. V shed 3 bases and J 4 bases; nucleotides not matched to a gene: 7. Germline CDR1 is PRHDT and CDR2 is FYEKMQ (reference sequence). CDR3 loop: CASSFEDREGTEAFF. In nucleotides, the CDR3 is TGTGCCAGCAGCTTTGAGGACAGGGAGGGCACTGAAGCTTTCTTT.

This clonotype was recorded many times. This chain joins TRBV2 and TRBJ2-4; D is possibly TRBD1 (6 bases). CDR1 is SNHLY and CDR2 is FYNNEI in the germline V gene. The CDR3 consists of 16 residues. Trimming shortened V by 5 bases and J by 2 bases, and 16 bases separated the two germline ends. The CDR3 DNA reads TGTGCCAGCAGTATCAGGGGAACCGGGCCCAAAAACATTCAGTACTTC. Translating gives CASSIRGTGPKNIQYF.

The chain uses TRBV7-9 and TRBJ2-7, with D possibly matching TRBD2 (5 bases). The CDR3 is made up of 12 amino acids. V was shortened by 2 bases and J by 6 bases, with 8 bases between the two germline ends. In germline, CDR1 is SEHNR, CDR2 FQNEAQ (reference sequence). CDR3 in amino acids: CASSLRTSEQYF. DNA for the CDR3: TGTGCCAGCAGCTTAAGGACTTCCGAGCAGTACTTC.